What follows describes a single TCR beta chain. What it binds is not known. One end of the junction varies from germline; a read error may be responsible. Treatment here: approximately nine-day PBMC culture with coronavirus spike peptide pools or control peptides (ViraFEST assay). This sample was taken from a study of vaccination and CD4 T cells after COVID-19. Sequenced with the Oncomine TCR Beta short-read assay was DNA taken from cultured CD4+ T cells. Using its own MiXCR run on the PCR reads, TCRdb lists one record per CDR3 protein. The sample shows fewer than 15,000 distinct CDR3 sequences, approximately 51% of them seen only once. Germline CDR1 is SSHAT and CDR2 is FNYEAQ (reference sequence). This CDR3 has 15 residues.

The sample in question was cultured CD4+ T cells from blood, obtained after SARS-CoV-2 vaccination. The V gene is TRBV7-7, the J gene TRBJ2-3, with TRBD1 matching over 9 bases. The clonotype originates from a human donor with COVID-19. Here the CDR3 reads CASSLGTGSTDTQYF. CDR3 DNA: TGTGCTAGCAGCCTGGGGACAGGGAGTACAGATACGCAGTATTTT.